Included here is one T cell receptor (beta chain) sequence, with context. TCRdb's copy holds only in-frame clones and misses some; the assay was immunoSEQ multiplex PCR. The table shows roughly 150,000 clones, with about 85% occurring only once. The source of the sample is a study of blood T cell repertoires in COVID-19. About the research overall: Sample material is recorded as cDNA or gDNA derived from T cells, B-cell-depleted T cells, or PBMCs.

Germline lookup yields CDR1 SGHVS and CDR2 FNYEAQ. The V segment lost 2 bases and the J segment 2 bases; nucleotides outside the gene matches: 3. The CDR3 covers 15 residues. The sequenced sample consisted of PBMCs or T cells enriched from blood (not recorded which). The TCR was taken from a woman aged 40-49 years who had been exposed to COVID-19. The chain couples TRBV7-6 to TRBJ1-1; 9 positions agree with TRBD1. CDR3 DNA sequence: TGTGCCAGCAGCTTAACAGGGGGCTTAAACACTGAAGCTTTCTTT. Translated, it gives CASSLTGGLNTEAFF. Full variable domain (outside the CDR3, taken from reference TRBV7-6 and TRBJ1-1): GAGVSQSPRYKVTKRGQDVALRCDPISGHVSLYWYRQALGQGPEFLTYFNYEAQQDKSGLPNDRFSAERPEGSISTLTIQRTEQRDSAMYRCASSLTGGLNTEAFFGQGTRLTVV.